The entry below gives a single T cell receptor (beta chain) sequence along with its context. Antigen: not known. This table comes from immunoSEQ multiplex PCR, and its TCRdb copy is limited to in-frame clones, with some not included. The table records 52,000 or so clones, approximately 80% of them present only once. The data were obtained in a study of T cells in localized non-small cell lung cancer. Regarding the study as a whole: Without multi-region sequencing, intratumor heterogeneity could not be excluded. It was uninvolved adjacent lung that showed the highest T cell clonality, exceeding tumor. Adjacent lung exhibited a median of 57 among the 100 most abundant tumor clones.

Sequencing was performed on peripheral blood mononuclear cells, taken before any cancer treatment. The sequence came from a man aged 35-69 years with stage III lung adenocarcinoma.

The CDR3 loop reads CASSGTAYGYTF. In DNA, the CDR3 is TGTGCCTCTTCTGGGACAGCATATGGCTACACCTTC. The chain has TRBV27 and TRBJ1-2, with 7 bases matching TRBD1. This CDR3 region has 12 residues. Germline CDR1 and CDR2: MNHEY and SMNVEV (reference sequence). The junction had 8 bases not matched to a gene; V was cut back by 11 bases and J by 5 bases.